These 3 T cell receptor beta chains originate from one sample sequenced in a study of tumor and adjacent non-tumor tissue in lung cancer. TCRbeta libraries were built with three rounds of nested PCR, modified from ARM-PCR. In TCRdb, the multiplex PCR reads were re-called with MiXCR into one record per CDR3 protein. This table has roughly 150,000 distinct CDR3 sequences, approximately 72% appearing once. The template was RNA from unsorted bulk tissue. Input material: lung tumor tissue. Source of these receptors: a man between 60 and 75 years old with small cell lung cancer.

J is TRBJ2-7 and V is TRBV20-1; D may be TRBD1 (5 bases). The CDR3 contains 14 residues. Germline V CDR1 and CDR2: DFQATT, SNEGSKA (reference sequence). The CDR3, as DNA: TGCAGTGCTAGACCATTACAGGAGTCCTACGAGCAGTATGTC. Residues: CSARPLQESYEQYV.

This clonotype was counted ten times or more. The CDR3 nucleotides read TGTGCCAGCAGTTACTCTTCAGGGCACCTATCCTACGAGCAGTACTTC. Translating gives CASSYSSGHLSYEQYF. The chain recombines TRBV6-5 with TRBJ2-7, with D possibly matching TRBD1 (5 bases). Per the germline V gene, CDR1 is MNHEY and CDR2 is SVGAGI. Trimming shortened V by 0 bases and J by 1 base, and 13 bases separated the two germline ends. The CDR3 covers 16 residues.

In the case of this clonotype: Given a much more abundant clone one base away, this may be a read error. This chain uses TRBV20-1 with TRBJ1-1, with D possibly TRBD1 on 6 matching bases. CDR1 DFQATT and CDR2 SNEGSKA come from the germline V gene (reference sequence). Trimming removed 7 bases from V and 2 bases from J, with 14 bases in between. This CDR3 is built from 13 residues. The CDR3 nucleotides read TGCAGTGTTATCTCAGGGGCTAACACTGAAGCTTTCTTT. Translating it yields CSVISGANTEAFF.